The next 9 T cell receptor beta chains were all read from a single sample in a study of cytomegalovirus exposure and HLA in healthy donors. The PCR employed 60 Vbeta primers together with 13 Jbeta primers. Clones were sequenced by immunoSEQ multiplex PCR, and TCRdb holds only the in-frame ones, with some missing. The sample features approximately 110,000 clones, with around 7% in its top ten. The sequenced sample was PBMCs. The receptors here all came from a middle-aged man in good health and CMV-seropositive.

V usage is TRBV5-4 and J usage is TRBJ1-6, with 7 bases lining up with TRBD1. Trimming cost V 2 bases and J 7 bases; bases outside gene matches: 12. This CDR3 has 17 residues. Germline V lookup: CDR1 SGHNT, CDR2 YYREEE (reference sequence). CDR3 bases: TGTGCCAGCAGCTTAAGCCCGCAGGGGGTAGGGAATTCACCCCTCCACTTT. Its protein product is CASSLSPQGVGNSPLHF.

The chain combines TRBV5-6 with TRBJ1-1, with D hard to call. CDR1 is SGHDT and CDR2 is YYEEEE in the germline V gene. V dropped 2 bases and J dropped 1 base, with 6 bases sitting between them. This CDR3 is built from 13 residues. CDR3 residues: CASSFLRNTEAFF. Here the CDR3 DNA reads TGTGCCAGCAGCTTTCTCAGGAACACTGAAGCTTTCTTT.

This rearrangement joins TRBV2 to TRBJ2-5; D is possibly TRBD1 (6 bases). This CDR3 comprises 14 residues. Trimming cost V 6 bases and J 2 bases, with 13 bases left between them. The germline gives CDR1 SNHLY, CDR2 FYNNEI. CDR3 residues: CASSLDRAQETQYF. CDR3 coding DNA: TGTGCCAGCAGCTTGGACAGAGCACAAGAGACCCAGTACTTC.

This chain connects TRBV28 to TRBJ2-6; D is perhaps TRBD2 (5 bases). Germline CDR1 MDHEN, CDR2 SYDVKM. The ends were cut back, 7 bases at V and 0 bases at J, with 7 bases in the middle. CDR3 length: 14 amino acids. CDR3 sequence: CASNGGSGANVLTF. In DNA form, the CDR3 reads TGTGCCAGCAATGGAGGCTCTGGGGCCAACGTCCTGACTTTC. Complete variable domain (other parts from reference TRBV28 and TRBJ2-6): DVKVTQSSRYLVKRTGEKVFLECVQDMDHENMFWYRQDPGLGLRLIYFSYDVKMKEKGDIPEGYSVSREKKERFSLILESASTNQTSMYLCASNGGSGANVLTFGAGSRLTVL.

This sequence joins TRBV28 and TRBJ2-7, with D possibly being TRBD1 (5 bases). V lost 2 bases to trimming and J lost 3 bases, with 11 bases between them. There are 14 residues in the CDR3. Germline V CDR1 and CDR2: MDHEN, SYDVKM. The CDR3 DNA is TGTGCCAGCAGTTTAATGAAAAGGGGCTACGAGCAGTACTTC. This sequence encodes CASSLMKRGYEQYF.

V usage is TRBV19 and J usage is TRBJ2-7; the match to TRBD2 covers 12 bases. V lost 3 bases, J lost 7 bases, and 7 bases stayed unmatched. The CDR3 has 15 residues. Looked up from germline, CDR1 is LNHDA and CDR2 is SQIVND (reference sequence). CDR3 residues: CASSILAGGPGEQYF. Here the CDR3 DNA reads TGTGCCAGTAGTATCCTAGCGGGAGGGCCCGGAGAGCAGTACTTC.

DNA for the CDR3: TGCAGCGTGGGGGCACTAGCGGGAACCTACGAGCAGTACTTC. Protein product: CSVGALAGTYEQYF. The rearrangement joins TRBV29-1 to TRBJ2-7; 10 bases are shared with TRBD2. Trimming at V came to 6 bases and at J to 2 bases, leaving 7 bases not matched to a gene. Germline-derived CDR1 and CDR2 are SQVTM and ANQGSEA. The CDR3 loop spans 14 amino acids.

The chain's CDR3 is CASSSRGDTQYF. The CDR3, as DNA: TGTGCCAGCAGCTCCAGGGGAGATACGCAGTATTTT. The chain has TRBV7-2 and TRBJ2-3, with D maybe TRBD1 (6 bases). Trimming pared 4 bases from V and 5 bases from J, leaving 7 bases between. The CDR3 runs 12 residues. The germline CDR1 and CDR2 sequences are SGHTA and FQGNSA.

The rearrangement uses TRBV6-6 and TRBJ2-3; TRBD1 matches at 9 bases. Trimming took 4 bases from V and 3 from J; bases not matched to a gene: 5. Germline V CDR1 and CDR2: MNHNY, SVGAGI (reference sequence). CDR3 size: 15 residues. CDR3 amino acids: CASSLTGGGTDTQYF. In nucleotides, the CDR3 is TGTGCCAGCAGTTTAACAGGGGGCGGGACAGATACGCAGTATTTT.